Below are 9 T cell receptor beta chains sequenced from a single sample in a study of identical twins. TCRdb re-called the 5' RACE reads with MiXCR, one entry per CDR3 protein. The sample contains 400,000 to 550,000 distinct CDR3 sequences, around an eighth of which appear only once. These sequences were also reported in another study, on yellow fever vaccine responses in identical twins.

Material: CD4+ T cells sorted from blood. The receptors come from a woman between 18 and 29 years old in good health.

The J gene is TRBJ2-1, the V gene TRBV20-1; D call uncertain. V shed 3 bases and J shed 2 bases, with 8 bases lying between them. The CDR3 length is 13 residues. The germline CDR1 and CDR2 sequences are DFQATT and SNEGSKA (reference sequence). CDR3 nucleotides: TGCAGTGCTAGCCGCGGTGCCTACAATGAGCAGTTCTTC. Translating gives CSASRGAYNEQFF.

This clonotype was counted between two and nine times. The chain links TRBV29-1 to TRBJ2-1; D is tentatively TRBD1 or TRBD2 (5 bases each). Trimming left V 2 bases short and J 10 bases short, with 12 bases between. CDR3 length: 12 amino acids. Germline CDR1 SQVTM, CDR2 ANQGSEA. For the CDR3, the DNA is TGCAGCGTTGAATTTCGGGGCCTGGAGCAGTTCTTC. As protein: CSVEFRGLEQFF.

In its sample, this clonotype was seen a few times. The chain links TRBV5-1 to TRBJ2-3; a weak D match, TRBD1 (5 bases). The V gene's germline CDR1 is SGHRS and CDR2 YFSETQ. V was pared by 2 bases and J by 2 bases, with 9 bases between. The CDR3 is made up of 14 amino acids. The CDR3 loop is CASSFAGFTDTQYF. CDR3 DNA sequence: TGCGCCAGCAGCTTCGCAGGGTTCACAGATACGCAGTATTTT. Filled out from reference TRBV5-1 and TRBJ2-3, the complete variable domain reads KAGVTQTPRYLIKTRGQQVTLSCSPISGHRSVSWYQQTPGQGLQFLFEYFSETQRNKGNFPGRFSGRQFSNSRSEMNVSTLELGDSALYLCASSFAGFTDTQYFGPGTRLTVL.

This clonotype has a count of ten or more. The chain combines TRBV5-1 with TRBJ2-1, with 9 bases identical to TRBD2. Per the germline V gene, CDR1 is SGHRS and CDR2 is YFSETQ. The V segment lost 3 bases and the J segment 6 bases; nucleotides outside the gene matches: 7. The CDR3 sequence is 15 residues long. The CDR3 nucleotides are TGCGCCAGCAGCTACGGGACTAGCTGGGGCAATGAGCAGTTCTTC. It translates to CASSYGTSWGNEQFF.

The chain combines TRBV6-5 with TRBJ1-4; no firm D call. CDR3 length: 13 residues. CDR1 and CDR2 (germline): MNHEY, SVGAGI. V lost 0 bases and J 10 bases, leaving 9 bases between the germline ends. Here the CDR3 reads CASSYSQWGKLFF. The CDR3 DNA follows: TGTGCCAGCAGTTACTCTCAATGGGGAAAACTGTTTTTT.

The V and J genes are TRBV12-3 or TRBV12-4 and TRBJ2-7, with unresolved D. With 6 bases removed from V and 0 bases from J, the gap between germline ends came to 12 bases. The CDR3 has 14 amino acids. CDR3 loop: CASRSVLTSYEQYF. The CDR3 bases are TGTGCCAGCAGGTCCGTCTTGACCTCCTACGAGCAGTACTTC.

This chain links TRBV2 with TRBJ1-5; D gene unclear. Trimming shortened V by 7 bases and J by 5 bases, and 12 bases separated the two germline ends. This CDR3 region has 13 residues. Germline assignment: CDR1 SNHLY and CDR2 FYNNEI. CDR3 region: CASNDFADQPQHF. The CDR3 nucleotides read TGTGCCAGCAATGATTTCGCTGATCAGCCCCAGCATTTT.

V and J are TRBV6-5 and TRBJ1-4; no definite D call. V lost 0 bases and J 6 bases, leaving 14 bases between the germline ends. The CDR3 covers 16 residues. Germline-derived CDR1 and CDR2 are MNHEY and SVGAGI. DNA for the CDR3: TGTGCCAGCAGTTACTCGATACGGGGTGGGGATGAAAAACTGTTTTTT. This gives the protein CASSYSIRGGDEKLFF.

This clonotype has just a few counts. V is TRBV11-1 and J is TRBJ2-3, with 12 nucleotides matching TRBD1. J gave up 4 bases and V 2 bases, and 4 bases lay outside the gene matches. There are 16 residues in the CDR3. The germline CDR1 and CDR2 sequences are SGHAT and FQDESV (reference sequence). CDR3 in amino acids: CASSLMGTGGADTQYF. In nucleotides, the CDR3 is TGTGCCAGCAGCTTAATGGGGACAGGGGGCGCAGATACGCAGTATTTT. Variable domain in full (rest from reference TRBV11-1 and TRBJ2-3): EAEVAQSPRYKITEKSQAVAFWCDPISGHATLYWYRQILGQGPELLVQFQDESVVDDSQLPKDRFSAERLKGVDSTLKIQPAELGDSAMYLCASSLMGTGGADTQYFGPGTRLTVL.